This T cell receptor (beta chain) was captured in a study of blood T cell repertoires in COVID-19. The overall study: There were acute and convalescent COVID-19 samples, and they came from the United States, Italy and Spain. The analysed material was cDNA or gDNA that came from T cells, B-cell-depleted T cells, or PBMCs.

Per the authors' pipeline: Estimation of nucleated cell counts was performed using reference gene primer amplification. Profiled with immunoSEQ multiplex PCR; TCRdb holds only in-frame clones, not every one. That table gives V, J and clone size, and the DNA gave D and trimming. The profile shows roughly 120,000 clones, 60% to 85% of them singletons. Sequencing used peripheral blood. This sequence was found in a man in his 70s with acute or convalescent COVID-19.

Here the CDR3 reads CASRRDYVWYF. Here the CDR3 DNA reads TGTGCCAGCAGGCGGGACTACGTCTGGTACTTC. The chain employs TRBV3-1 (or the pseudogene TRBV3-2) and TRBJ2-7, with 7 positions matching TRBD2. This CDR3 contains 11 residues. Germline values: CDR1 LGHDT, CDR2 YNNKEL (reference sequence). The V gene end was trimmed by 6 bases and the J gene end by 12 bases; junction bases not matched to a gene: 8.